The 29 T cell receptor beta chains presented below share a single source sample, sequenced in a study of T cell responses to AZD1222 COVID-19 vaccine. The protocol was immunoSEQ multiplex PCR, while the TCRdb copy is restricted to in-frame clones and leaves out a portion. The top ten hold 0.55% of the sample, which has fewer than 300,000 clones, over 85% seen once. The material was peripheral blood, obtained on day 0 of AZD1222 vaccination. The receptor set was obtained from an adult in good health.

This rearrangement joins TRBV4-2 to TRBJ1-5; D possibly corresponds to TRBD1 (6 bases). The CDR3 totals 16 residues. The ends were cut back, 3 bases at V and 4 bases at J, with 16 bases in the middle. Germline V CDR1 and CDR2: LGHNA, YNFKEQ. The CDR3 region has the DNA TGTGCCAGCAGCCAGAAGGGAGGGGGAGCAAATCAGCCCCAGCATTTT. It yields the protein CASSQKGGGANQPQHF.

The rearrangement uses TRBV2 and TRBJ1-5; D ambiguous. The V gene's germline CDR1 is SNHLY and CDR2 FYNNEI. V dropped 5 bases and J dropped 2 bases, with 7 bases sitting between them. The CDR3 loop spans 13 amino acids. The CDR3 reads CASSNTGNQPQHF. CDR3 in DNA: TGTGCCAGCAGTAATACAGGCAATCAGCCCCAGCATTTT.

The chain uses TRBV18 and TRBJ1-3; no firm D call. The germline gives CDR1 KGHSH, CDR2 LQKENI. Trimming took off 3 bases at V and 0 bases at J, with 9 bases between the two ends. CDR3 length: 15 residues. CDR3 residues: CASSPDGRSGNTIYF. The CDR3 DNA follows: TGTGCCAGCTCACCGGACGGACGCTCTGGAAACACCATATATTTT.

The genes are TRBV19 and TRBJ1-2, with no clear D. The CDR3 spans 13 residues. V was pared by 3 bases and J by 0 bases, with 5 bases between. Looked up from germline, CDR1 is LNHDA and CDR2 is SQIVND (reference sequence). The CDR3 DNA follows: TGTGCCAGTAGTATGAAATCTAACTATGGCTACACCTTC. Its translation: CASSMKSNYGYTF.

A remark on this clone: This CDR3 fails to terminate in the conserved phenylalanine or tryptophan, so it likely reflects a read error. It is unclear where the CDR3 begins or ends on the DNA, so no DNA is shown, and the CDR3 is as TCRdb lists it. This rearrangement joins TRBV20-1 to TRBJ1-2; the table's D call of TRBD1 was not tested on the DNA. Germline V gene sequence: CDR1 DFQATT, CDR2 SNEGSKA (reference sequence). The length of the CDR3 is 11 amino acids, counting both ends. The CDR3 loop is CSAPGTGSLLY.

The chain couples TRBV5-5 to TRBJ1-5; D is ambiguous. V lost 5 bases to trimming and J lost 1 base, with 10 bases between them. Per the germline V gene, CDR1 is SGHKS and CDR2 is YYEKEE (reference sequence). The length of the CDR3 is 14 residues. The CDR3 spells CASSWDPSNQPQHF. The CDR3 coding sequence is TGTGCCAGCAGTTGGGATCCGAGCAATCAGCCCCAGCATTTT. Full variable domain (outside the CDR3, taken from reference TRBV5-5 and TRBJ1-5): DAGVTQSPTHLIKTRGQQVTLRCSPISGHKSVSWYQQVLGQGPQFIFQYYEKEERGRGNFPDRFSARQFPNYSSELNVNALLLGDSALYLCASSWDPSNQPQHFGDGTRLSIL.

The chain joins TRBV19 to TRBJ2-7; D is perhaps TRBD1 (6 bases). Trimming cost V 5 bases and J 3 bases, with 17 bases left between them. The germline V gene has CDR1 LNHDA and CDR2 SQIVND (reference sequence). The CDR3 consists of 15 residues. The CDR3: CASSAPGHLYYEQYF. In nucleotides, the CDR3 is TGTGCCAGTAGTGCGCCGGGACACCTTTACTACGAGCAGTACTTC. Filled out from reference TRBV19 and TRBJ2-7, the complete variable domain reads DGGITQSPKYLFRKEGQNVTLSCEQNLNHDAMYWYRQDPGQGLRLIYYSQIVNDFQKGDIAEGYSVSREKKESFPLTVTSAQKNPTAFYLCASSAPGHLYYEQYFGPGTRLTVT.

This clone appeared a single time. This rearrangement joins TRBV19 to TRBJ1-5; possible D gene TRBD1, 5 bases. V lost 8 bases, J lost 0 bases, and 23 bases lay in between. Germline V lookup: CDR1 LNHDA, CDR2 SQIVND (reference sequence). This CDR3 is 18 amino acids long. The CDR3 reads CASRWGKFLENSNQPQHF. The CDR3 nucleotides read TGTGCCAGTCGGTGGGGCAAGTTCCTAGAAAATAGCAATCAGCCCCAGCATTTT. Filled out from reference TRBV19 and TRBJ1-5, the complete variable domain reads DGGITQSPKYLFRKEGQNVTLSCEQNLNHDAMYWYRQDPGQGLRLIYYSQIVNDFQKGDIAEGYSVSREKKESFPLTVTSAQKNPTAFYLCASRWGKFLENSNQPQHFGDGTRLSIL.

The rearrangement joins TRBV5-6 to TRBJ2-5; D remains ambiguous. Trimming took 5 bases from V and 1 from J, leaving 12 bases between them. Germline CDR1 reads SGHDT; CDR2 reads YYEEEE. CDR3 length: 14 amino acids. For the CDR3, the DNA is TGTGCCAGCAGTCTTGGGAACCTCCAAGAGACCCAGTACTTC. It is translated as CASSLGNLQETQYF.

The genes are TRBV7-3 and TRBJ2-3; TRBD2 matches at 9 bases. Germline CDR1 and CDR2: SGHTA and FQGTGA. This CDR3 is built from 16 residues. V lost 4 bases, J lost 1 base, and 6 bases stayed unmatched. CDR3 DNA sequence: TGTGCCAGCAGCTCAATTAGCGGGGGTGGCACAGATACGCAGTATTTT. This codes for CASSSISGGGTDTQYF. The entire variable domain, with the rest obtained from reference TRBV7-3 and TRBJ2-3, is as follows: GAGVSQTPSNKVTEKGKYVELRCDPISGHTALYWYRQSLGQGPEFLIYFQGTGAADDSGLPNDRFFAVRPEGSVSTLKIQRTERGDSAVYLCASSSISGGGTDTQYFGPGTRLTVL.

This chain uses TRBV24-1 with TRBJ2-7; weak D call: TRBD1 (5 bases). Germline values: CDR1 KGHDR, CDR2 SFDVKD. Trimming removed 4 bases at V and 5 bases at J, with 8 bases between. The CDR3 has 12 amino acids. The CDR3 nucleotides read TGTGCCACCAGTGAGACAGAGCACGAGCAGTACTTC. Protein product: CATSETEHEQYF.

The J gene is TRBJ2-2, the V gene TRBV6-2 or TRBV6-3; D gene unclear. The length of the CDR3 is 11 residues. Trimming stripped 5 bases from V and 7 bases from J, with 5 bases between. CDR1 is MNHEY, CDR2 SVGEGT, per germline. The CDR3 nucleotides are TGTGCCAGCAGTCCCCGCGGGGAGCTGTTTTTT. Its protein is CASSPRGELFF.

V gene TRBV20-1 combines with J gene TRBJ2-3; weak D call: TRBD1 (6 bases). Trimming shortened V by 5 bases and J by 5 bases, and 8 bases separated the two germline ends. This CDR3 is 11 amino acids long. Germline V gene lookup returns CDR1 DFQATT and CDR2 SNEGSKA (reference sequence). Here the CDR3 DNA reads TGCAGTGCTGCAGGGGTAGATACGCAGTATTTT. It specifies CSAAGVDTQYF.

The chain joins TRBV11-2 to TRBJ2-2, with unresolved D. The length of the CDR3 is 14 residues. Germline V CDR1 and CDR2: SGHAT, FQNNGV. V gave up 3 bases and J gave up 5 bases, with 10 bases separating them. CDR3 residues: CASSLEHSTGELFF. The CDR3 DNA follows: TGTGCCAGCAGCTTGGAACACTCGACCGGGGAGCTGTTTTTT.

As to this clone: The same CDR3 is also encoded by other DNA sequences in this sample. The chain couples TRBV9 to TRBJ2-7; unclear D gene. The CDR3 sequence is 13 residues long. CDR1 SGDLS and CDR2 YYNGEE come from the germline V gene. V was shortened by 2 bases and J by 1 base, with 7 bases between the two germline ends. The CDR3 reads CASSVGGSYEQYF. The CDR3, as DNA: TGTGCCAGCAGCGTGGGTGGTTCCTACGAGCAGTACTTC.

The rearrangement links TRBV18 to TRBJ1-3; D call uncertain. This CDR3 has 15 amino acids. The germline CDR1 and CDR2 sequences are KGHSH and LQKENI. The ends were cut back, 1 base at V and 3 bases at J, with 10 bases in the middle. CDR3: CASSPQRDYGNTIYF. The CDR3 nucleotides are TGTGCCAGCTCACCACAAAGGGATTATGGAAACACCATATATTTT. The variable domain in full, with the rest retrieved from reference TRBV18 and TRBJ1-3, is NAGVMQNPRHLVRRRGQEARLRCSPMKGHSHVYWYRQLPEEGLKFMVYLQKENIIDESGMPKERFSAEFPKEGPSILRIQQVVRGDSAAYFCASSPQRDYGNTIYFGEGSWLTVV.

The rearrangement joins TRBV11-2 to TRBJ2-7, with 11 bases aligning to TRBD2. CDR3 length: 14 residues. CDR1 and CDR2 from the germline V gene are SGHAT and FQNNGV. With 4 bases clipped from V and 7 bases from J, the junction kept 6 bases outside the gene matches. CDR3 DNA sequence: TGTGCCAGCAGCTATAGCGGGGGGGCCGGAGAGCAGTACTTC. Translated, it gives CASSYSGGAGEQYF.

The V gene is TRBV28, the J gene TRBJ1-6; TRBD1 might be the D (5 bases). CDR1 is MDHEN, CDR2 SYDVKM, per germline. The CDR3 is 16 amino acids. The V end lost 5 bases, the J end lost 10 bases, and 21 bases lay between the germline ends. This chain's CDR3 is CASSPPGDSVSSPLHF. The DNA of the CDR3 is TGTGCCAGCAGTCCACCTGGAGACAGTGTCTCCTCACCCCTCCACTTT.

CDR3 loop: CASSSSSGNTIYF. CDR3 nucleotides: TGTGCCAGCAGTTCAAGCTCTGGAAACACCATATATTTT. This chain connects TRBV3-1 (or the pseudogene TRBV3-2) to TRBJ1-3; D is undetermined. The germline gives CDR1 LGHDT, CDR2 YNNKEL (reference sequence). This CDR3 has 13 residues. V dropped 6 bases and J dropped 0 bases, with 6 bases sitting between them.

The chain has TRBV18 and TRBJ1-1; D is undetermined. V dropped 1 base and J dropped 2 bases, with 11 bases sitting between them. The CDR3 runs 15 residues. CDR1 is KGHSH, CDR2 LQKENI, per germline. CDR3 amino acids: CASSPQLTDNTEAFF. The CDR3 nucleotides are TGTGCCAGCTCACCACAATTGACGGACAACACTGAAGCTTTCTTT.

The chain carries TRBV2 and TRBJ2-1, with 8 bases fitting TRBD1. V was pared by 3 bases and J by 4 bases, with 2 bases of the junction left unmatched. The length of the CDR3 is 14 residues. Germline values: CDR1 SNHLY, CDR2 FYNNEI. The CDR3 spells CASSDRDRYNEQFF. As DNA, the CDR3 is TGTGCCAGCAGTGACCGGGACAGGTACAATGAGCAGTTCTTC. The whole variable domain, filled in from reference TRBV2 and TRBJ2-1, reads EPEVTQTPSHQVTQMGQEVILRCVPISNHLYFYWYRQILGQKVEFLVSFYNNEISEKSEIFDDQFSVERPDGSNFTLKIRSTKLEDSAMYFCASSDRDRYNEQFFGPGTRLTVL.

For this clone: One junction end disagrees with the germline gene, perhaps due to a read error. The chain's CDR3 is CASSLAGGPHEQYF. The CDR3 bases are TGTGCCAGCAGTTTAGCGGGAGGGCCCCACGAGCAGTACTTC. The chain recombines TRBV7-9 with TRBJ2-7; 11 bases map to TRBD2. Per the germline V gene, CDR1 is SEHNR and CDR2 is FQNEAQ (reference sequence). This CDR3 has 14 residues. Looking up the rest from reference TRBV7-9 and TRBJ2-7 gives the full variable domain: DTGVSQNPRHKITKRGQNVTFRCDPISEHNRLYWYRQTLGQGPEFLTYFQNEAQLEKSRLLSDRFSAERPKGSFSTLEIQRTEQGDSAMYLCASSLAGGPHEQYFGPGTRLTVT.

Here the CDR3 reads CATSRDFTGTTVGGYTF. As DNA, the CDR3 is TGTGCCACCAGCAGAGACTTTACCGGGACAACTGTAGGTGGCTACACCTTC. The gene calls are TRBV15 and TRBJ1-2; perhaps TRBD1 as D (6 bases). The CDR3 consists of 17 residues. Germline V gene lookup returns CDR1 LNHNV and CDR2 YYDKDF (reference sequence). The ends were cut back, 0 bases at V and 7 bases at J, with 21 bases in the middle. The whole variable domain, remainder taken from reference TRBV15 and TRBJ1-2, is DAMVIQNPRYQVTQFGKPVTLSCSQTLNHNVMYWYQQKSSQAPKLLFHYYDKDFNNEADTPDNFQSRRPNTSFCFLDIRSPGLGDTAMYLCATSRDFTGTTVGGYTFGSGTRLTVV.

The rearrangement links TRBV5-1 to TRBJ2-3; TRBD1 matches 9 bases. CDR1 is SGHRS, CDR2 YFSETQ, per germline. Germline trimming cut 3 bases from V and 3 bases from J; bases unmatched to any gene: 14. The CDR3 is 18 amino acids. CDR3 in DNA: TGCGCCAGCAGCTCCAACCCCCGGGACAGGGTATCAACAGATACGCAGTATTTT. Translation: CASSSNPRDRVSTDTQYF.

The chain recombines TRBV29-1 with TRBJ2-2, with D maybe TRBD2 (6 bases). Trimming took 3 bases from V and 8 from J, leaving 7 bases between them. CDR3 size: 11 residues. Germline V gene data show CDR1 as SQVTM and CDR2 as ANQGSEA. Written as DNA, the CDR3 is TGCAGCGTTGAGGCGGGAGGGGAGCTGTTTTTT. Amino acid sequence: CSVEAGGELFF.

This chain uses TRBV5-1 with TRBJ2-3, with 9 bases matching TRBD1. The CDR3 has 16 amino acids. The germline V gene has CDR1 SGHRS and CDR2 YFSETQ. Trimming removed 7 bases from V and 4 bases from J; junction bases left unmatched: 13. CDR3 in DNA: TGCGCCAGCTCCGGCCCCGGGACAGGGAACCCAGATACGCAGTATTTT. It translates to CASSGPGTGNPDTQYF.

The chain has TRBV5-1 and TRBJ2-3; D is unresolved. V was pared by 6 bases and J by 2 bases, with 22 bases between. CDR3 length: 17 amino acids. The germline CDR1 and CDR2 sequences are SGHRS and YFSETQ. In DNA, the CDR3 is TGCGCCAGCACCCCATCGCCGGGCTCCCGGACCACAGATACGCAGTATTTT. It specifies CASTPSPGSRTTDTQYF.

The chain joins TRBV7-2 to TRBJ2-7; possible D gene TRBD1, 6 bases. Germline loops: CDR1 SGHTA, CDR2 FQGNSA. The CDR3 has 14 amino acids. The V end was cut by 2 bases, the J end by 0 bases, with 8 bases between. CDR3 coding DNA: TGTGCCAGCAGCTTACAGGGGACCTCCTACGAGCAGTACTTC. Its translation is CASSLQGTSYEQYF.

The rearrangement uses TRBV7-6 and TRBJ1-3, with D perhaps matching TRBD1 (6 bases). Trimming took off 6 bases at V and 2 bases at J, with 17 bases between the two ends. CDR3 size: 16 residues. Germline CDR1 is SGHVS and CDR2 is FNYEAQ. CDR3 loop: CASSSDPGATGNTIYF. For the CDR3, the DNA is TGTGCCAGCAGTTCAGACCCAGGGGCAACTGGAAACACCATATATTTT.